The 3 T cell receptor beta chains in this list originate from one sample, sequenced in a study of blood T cell repertoires in COVID-19. TCRdb's copy holds only in-frame clones and misses some; the assay was immunoSEQ multiplex PCR. The sample lists hundreds of thousands of clones, 82% occurring once. What was sequenced was PBMCs or T cells enriched from blood (not recorded which). The receptors stem from a man aged 35-49 years who had been exposed to COVID-19.

This chain connects TRBV6-5 to TRBJ1-5; maybe TRBD1 (5 bases). Trimming cost V 6 bases and J 6 bases, with 18 bases left between them. The CDR3 length is 15 residues. CDR1 is MNHEY and CDR2 is SVGAGI in the germline V gene. The DNA for the CDR3 is TGTGCCAGCAGCGGGGACCTCCCCGGGAGTCAGCCCCAGCATTTT. Protein product: CASSGDLPGSQPQHF.

The genes are TRBV3-1 (or the pseudogene TRBV3-2) and TRBJ1-1; the D is unclear. V was cut by 1 base and J by 2 bases, with 8 bases left in between. The CDR3 has 14 amino acids. The germline V gene encodes CDR1 LGHDT and CDR2 YNNKEL (reference sequence). The CDR3 reads CASSQGSGNTEAFF. The CDR3 coding sequence is TGTGCCAGCAGCCAAGGTTCAGGTAACACTGAAGCTTTCTTT.

The CDR3 nucleotides read TGTGCCAGTAGTATAGGGACAGGGGTTCACTACGAGCAGTACTTC. This translates into CASSIGTGVHYEQYF. The rearrangement uses TRBV19 and TRBJ2-7; 9 nucleotides line up with TRBD1. This CDR3 is built from 15 residues. The V gene end was trimmed by 1 base and the J gene end by 3 bases; junction bases not matched to a gene: 4. Germline-derived CDR1 and CDR2 are LNHDA and SQIVND (reference sequence).